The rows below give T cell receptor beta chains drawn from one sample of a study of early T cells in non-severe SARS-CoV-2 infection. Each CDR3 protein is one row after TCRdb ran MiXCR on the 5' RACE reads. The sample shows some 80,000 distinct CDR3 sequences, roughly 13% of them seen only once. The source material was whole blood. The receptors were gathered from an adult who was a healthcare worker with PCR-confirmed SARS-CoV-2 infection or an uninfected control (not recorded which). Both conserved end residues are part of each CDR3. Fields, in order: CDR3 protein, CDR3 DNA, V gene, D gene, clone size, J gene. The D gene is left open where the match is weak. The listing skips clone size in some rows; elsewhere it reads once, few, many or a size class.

CASSISRDRYEQYF,TGTGCCAGTAGTATCTCGCGGGACCGCTACGAGCAGTACTTC,TRBV19,NA,few,TRBJ2-7
CASSSSGFKETQYF,TGTGCCAGCAGCTCGAGCGGGTTCAAAGAGACCCAGTACTTC,TRBV6-5,NA,many,TRBJ2-5
CATGASSGKPGGLFF,TGTGCCACCGGGGCGTCGTCGGGTAAACCCGGGGGGCTGTTTTTT,TRBV24-1,NA,NA,TRBJ2-2
CASSLEGAGFYGYTF,TGTGCCAGCAGCTTAGAGGGGGCAGGGTTCTATGGCTACACCTTC,TRBV13,TRBD1,few,TRBJ1-2
CASPDRGAEAFF,TGTGCCAGCCCCGACAGGGGCGCTGAAGCTTTCTTT,TRBV2,TRBD1,few,TRBJ1-1
CASSPLGSSGPGGNEQFF,TGTGCCAGCAGTCCCCTTGGCTCTAGCGGACCGGGAGGCAATGAGCAGTTCTTC,TRBV6-5,TRBD2,many,TRBJ2-1
CAIPSLGGDNQPQHF,TGCGCCATCCCATCCCTGGGAGGGGACAATCAGCCCCAGCATTTT,TRBV10-1,NA,many,TRBJ1-5
CASSPVSSGVSTDTQYF,TGTGCCAGCAGCCCCGTTTCTAGCGGGGTTAGCACAGATACGCAGTATTTT,TRBV28,TRBD2,NA,TRBJ2-3
CSASGGTALETQYF,TGCAGTGCTAGCGGTGGGACAGCTCTAGAGACCCAGTACTTC,TRBV20-1,TRBD1,few,TRBJ2-5
CSAENTEAFF,TGCAGCGCCGAGAACACTGAAGCTTTCTTT,TRBV29-1,NA,few,TRBJ1-1
CSVDLLGTENTIYF,TGCAGCGTGGACCTGCTCGGAACGGAAAACACCATATATTTT,TRBV29-1,NA,NA,TRBJ1-3
CASSPRLAGGTNGELFF,TGTGCCAGCAGCCCCCGTCTAGCGGGGGGGACGAACGGGGAGCTGTTTTTT,TRBV11-2,TRBD2,many,TRBJ2-2
CASSFATGLFYEQYF,TGCGCCAGCAGCTTTGCTACAGGGCTTTTCTACGAGCAGTACTTC,TRBV5-1,NA,many,TRBJ2-7
CASSLVTGGEETQYF,TGTGCCAGCAGCTTAGTCACAGGGGGGGAGGAGACCCAGTACTTC,TRBV11-2,NA,few,TRBJ2-5
CSARVGLQETQYF,TGCAGTGCTAGGGTGGGACTCCAAGAGACCCAGTACTTC,TRBV20-1,NA,many,TRBJ2-5
CASSIRDTNYGYTF,TGTGCCAGTAGTATCCGGGACACTAACTATGGCTACACCTTC,TRBV19,NA,NA,TRBJ1-2
CASSSGQFYGYTF,TGTGCCAGCAGCTCGGGACAGTTCTATGGCTACACCTTC,TRBV5-4,TRBD1,NA,TRBJ1-2
CASSPIGLTSYEQYF,TGTGCCAGCAGCCCAATCGGACTGACCTCCTACGAGCAGTACTTC,TRBV6-5,NA,NA,TRBJ2-7
CASSLGIAGYNEQFF,TGTGCCAGCAGCTTAGGAATAGCGGGTTACAATGAGCAGTTCTTC,TRBV13,TRBD2,few,TRBJ2-1
CASSQAVTGRRSPYEQYF,TGCGCCAGCAGCCAAGCGGTGACCGGGAGGCGGTCTCCCTACGAGCAGTACTTC,TRBV4-1,TRBD2,many,TRBJ2-7
CSAREGRRNEQYF,TGCAGTGCTAGGGAAGGGAGAAGGAACGAGCAGTACTTC,TRBV20-1,NA,few,TRBJ2-7
CASSLQPNTEAFF,TGTGCCAGCAGCTTGCAACCAAACACTGAAGCTTTCTTT,TRBV7-3,NA,few,TRBJ1-1
CASSRRQGPMSNQPQHF,TGTGCCAGCAGCCGTCGACAGGGCCCTATGAGCAATCAGCCCCAGCATTTT,TRBV2,TRBD1,many,TRBJ1-5
CASRSRIGAFPPQETQYF,TGTGCCAGCAGATCTCGGATCGGGGCCTTCCCGCCTCAAGAGACCCAGTACTTC,TRBV6-5,NA,many,TRBJ2-5
CASRRTSGAQETQYF,TGTGCCAGCAGGCGGACTAGCGGGGCACAAGAGACCCAGTACTTC,TRBV5-5,TRBD2,few,TRBJ2-5
CASSPPGQDTQYF,TGTGCCAGCAGCCCTCCGGGACAAGATACGCAGTATTTT,TRBV7-9,NA,NA,TRBJ2-3
CAWSGGRSNYGYTF,TGTGCCTGGAGTGGGGGTAGATCTAACTATGGCTACACCTTC,TRBV30,NA,many,TRBJ1-2
CASSEASGRLNTEAFF,TGTGCCAGCAGTGAAGCCAGTGGCAGACTGAACACTGAAGCTTTCTTT,TRBV2,NA,NA,TRBJ1-1
CAISAGDEQFF,TGTGCCATCAGTGCCGGGGACGAGCAGTTCTTC,TRBV10-3,NA,NA,TRBJ2-1
CASSLALRPREKLFF,TGTGCCAGCAGCTTAGCGCTCAGACCTCGAGAAAAACTGTTTTTT,TRBV7-2,NA,many,TRBJ1-4
CASSPGQGMRGANVLTF,TGTGCCAGCAGCCCGGGACAGGGGATGCGTGGGGCCAACGTCCTGACTTTC,TRBV2,TRBD1,few,TRBJ2-6
CASSHAGQQRETQYF,TGTGCCAGCAGTCACGCCGGACAGCAGCGGGAGACCCAGTACTTC,TRBV6-5,NA,NA,TRBJ2-5
CASSYQGQFTGNTIYF,TGTGCCAGCAGTTACCAAGGACAGTTCACTGGAAACACCATATATTTT,TRBV6-5,NA,few,TRBJ1-3
CASSRGQANQETQYF,TGTGCCAGCTCACGAGGACAGGCAAATCAAGAGACCCAGTACTTC,TRBV18,TRBD1,few,TRBJ2-5
CASSLEGELADTQYF,TGTGCCAGCAGCTTAGAAGGGGAACTCGCAGATACGCAGTATTTT,TRBV12-3/TRBV12-4,NA,NA,TRBJ2-3
CASSVRGFGEQFF,TGTGCCAGCAGCGTCCGAGGGTTTGGGGAGCAGTTCTTC,TRBV9,NA,NA,TRBJ2-1
CASSPQAGELFF,TGTGCCAGCAGCCCCCAAGCCGGGGAGCTGTTTTTT,TRBV7-2,NA,NA,TRBJ2-2
CASSQFTSPSTYEQYF,TGCGCCAGCAGCCAATTCACCTCCCCTTCGACCTACGAGCAGTACTTC,TRBV4-1,NA,few,TRBJ2-7
CASRVGGGTEAFF,TGTGCCAGCAGGGTCGGAGGGGGCACTGAAGCTTTCTTT,TRBV12-3/TRBV12-4,NA,NA,TRBJ1-1
CASSAGTSGYTF,TGTGCCAGCAGCGCCGGGACATCTGGCTACACCTTC,TRBV11-1,NA,NA,TRBJ1-2
CASTDVETQYF,TGTGCCAGCACCGACGTGGAGACCCAGTACTTC,TRBV11-2,NA,few,TRBJ2-5
CASSPRGSGSPSYEQYF,TGTGCCAGCAGCCCTAGAGGCTCCGGGTCCCCTTCCTACGAGCAGTACTTC,TRBV11-2,NA,few,TRBJ2-7
CASSTQAPNEQYF,TGCGCCAGCAGCACCCAGGCCCCCAACGAGCAGTACTTC,TRBV5-1,NA,NA,TRBJ2-7
CASSAPNLRFNEQFF,TGTGCCAGCAGCGCCCCTAATTTGCGGTTCAATGAGCAGTTCTTC,TRBV11-1,NA,NA,TRBJ2-1
CSDYRDYAYEQYF,TGCAGCGATTACCGGGACTACGCCTACGAGCAGTACTTC,TRBV29-1,TRBD2,many,TRBJ2-7